This section outlines one T cell receptor beta chain sequence together with its context. Its target antigen remains unknown. Base-call qualities are not available, and no considerably larger clone is one nucleotide away. The data were obtained in a study of blood T cell repertoires in COVID-19 (dated by TCRdb to the early 2020s). For the wider study: Samples covering the acute and convalescent phases of COVID-19 were provided by collaborators in the United States, Italy and Spain. The material from the prospective study consisted of cDNA or gDNA derived from T cells, B-cell-depleted T cells, or PBMCs. A de-identified subject ID, COVID-19 status, age in years and sex were almost always included in the sample metadata. The dataset comprised deeply sampled blood TCRbeta repertoires from subjects exposed to, actively infected with, or recovered from COVID-19. The repertoires were released in a freely available public database meant as a resource for research on the immune response to SARS-CoV-2. Where available, HLA class I and class II types were obtained from metadata supplied by the sample provider rather than from assay-based typing. The samples were drawn from two sources: the first 160 participants of the ongoing ImmuneRACE study, and 1,254 subjects contributed by 6 global collaborators. The study at large found these results: The amount of clinical and demographic metadata varied by source and participant and was provided uncurated.

TCRbeta CDR3 regions were amplified from genomic DNA using the immunoSEQ Assay, a bias-controlled multiplex PCR. Regarding the original processing steps: The number of nucleated cells in each sample was estimated from the amplification of reference gene primers within the assay. To quantify the absolute abundance of each unique TCRbeta CDR3 rearrangement, sequence reads were collapsed and filtered. For each sample, productive Simpson clonality was calculated as the square root of Simpson's diversity index over productive rearrangements. Imported from immuneACCESS, the table was reduced by TCRdb to in-frame sequences with V and J called. These copies leave out some clones; in studies compared against another copy, an unresolved V gene accounts for under half, and the cause of the remainder is not known. D and trimming were read from the DNA, whereas the V and J calls and clone size are those reported in that table. The sample yields 90,000 to 110,000 clones; 75% to 90% were counted once. The ten largest clones add up to around a sixth of the sample.

Whole blood was collected in K2EDTA tubes by collaborating institutions according to the institutions' own protocols. For TCRbeta analysis, collaborator samples were shipped as frozen whole blood, as isolated PBMCs, or as DNA extracted from either sample type. The CDR3 runs 15 amino acids, cysteine and phenylalanine included. Just CDR3 DNA is preserved here, 45 bases in frame from base 1. From the germline V gene, CDR1 is SGHAT and CDR2 is FQNNGV. The V end loses 0 bases and the J end loses 4 bases, and a stretch of 12 bases separates them. This TCR was recovered from a woman aged 60-75 years with acute or convalescent COVID-19. Input material: peripheral blood. The rearranged segments are TRBV11-2 and TRBJ1-2; TRBD1 is a possible D gene, resting on 6 matching bases. The bases are TGTGCCAGCAGCTTAGATCGGGGGGGCGGCTATGGCTACACCTTC. This gives the protein CASSLDRGGGYGYTF.